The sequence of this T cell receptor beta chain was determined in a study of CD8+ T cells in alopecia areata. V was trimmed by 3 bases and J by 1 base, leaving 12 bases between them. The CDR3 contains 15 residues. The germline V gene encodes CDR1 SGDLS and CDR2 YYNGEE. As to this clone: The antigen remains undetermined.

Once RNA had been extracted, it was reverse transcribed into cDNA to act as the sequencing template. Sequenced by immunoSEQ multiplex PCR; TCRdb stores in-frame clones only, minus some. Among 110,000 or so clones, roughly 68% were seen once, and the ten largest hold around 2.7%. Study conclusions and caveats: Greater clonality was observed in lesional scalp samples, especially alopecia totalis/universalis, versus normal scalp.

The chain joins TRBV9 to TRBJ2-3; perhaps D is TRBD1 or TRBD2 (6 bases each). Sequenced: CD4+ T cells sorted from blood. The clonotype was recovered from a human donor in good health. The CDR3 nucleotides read TGTGCCAGCAGCGCGAGGGGGGTAGGCACAGATACGCAGTATTTT. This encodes CASSARGVGTDTQYF.